This T cell receptor beta chain was identified during a study of T cell responses to AZD1222 COVID-19 vaccine. A remark on this clone: The antigen remains undetermined.

The V and J ends lost 0 bases and 0 bases respectively, with 9 bases between them. This CDR3 contains 16 residues. Germline V gene sequence: CDR1 LGHNA, CDR2 YSLEER. Study results and limitations: Spike-specific TCR breadth and depth grew following two AZD1222 doses. White British ancestry dominated among donors, who included more females, and clonal diversity was possibly underestimated. Repertoires were sampled only after the peak T cell response.

Sequencing was performed with immunoSEQ multiplex PCR; in TCRdb, only in-frame clones are kept and a portion is missing. Of about 140,000 clones listed, around 93% were seen once; the top ten hold 5.1%. The V call is TRBV4-3, the J call TRBJ1-5, with D unclear. Sequencing used peripheral blood, obtained on day 0 of AZD1222 vaccination. The sequence was obtained from an adult in good health. CDR3 protein: CASSQDWPDSNQPQHF. CDR3 DNA: TGCGCCAGCAGCCAAGATTGGCCCGATAGCAATCAGCCCCAGCATTTT.